The clone carrying this T cell receptor beta chain was seen a few times. Its antigen is not identified. These data originate in a study of early T cells in non-severe SARS-CoV-2 infection. Study-wide context: Chains from this unsorted whole-blood bulk RNA could not be paired. Overall study findings and caveats: A preference for anti-spike CD8 responses marked VDJdb matching, which missed private and CD4 specificities.

The TCR library protocol was used to attach unique molecular identifiers. These identifiers were attached to individual cDNA molecules. TCRdb called the 5' RACE reads again in MiXCR, with one record for every CDR3 protein. The repertoire includes tens of thousands of distinct CDR3 sequences, about 14% of them detected once, and about 10% sits in the top ten. This CDR3 is 14 amino acids long. Per germline, CDR1 SGDLS and CDR2 YYNGEE. The trim removed 2 bases at V and 9 bases at J, leaving 5 bases unmatched. The chain links TRBV9 to TRBJ2-3; the match to TRBD2 covers 11 bases. The sample was whole blood. This TCR was sampled from an adult who was a healthcare worker with PCR-confirmed SARS-CoV-2 infection or an uninfected control (not recorded which). CDR3 in DNA: TGTGCCAGCAGCGTGACTAGCGGGGAGGGCACGCAGTATTTT. Protein sequence: CASSVTSGEGTQYF.